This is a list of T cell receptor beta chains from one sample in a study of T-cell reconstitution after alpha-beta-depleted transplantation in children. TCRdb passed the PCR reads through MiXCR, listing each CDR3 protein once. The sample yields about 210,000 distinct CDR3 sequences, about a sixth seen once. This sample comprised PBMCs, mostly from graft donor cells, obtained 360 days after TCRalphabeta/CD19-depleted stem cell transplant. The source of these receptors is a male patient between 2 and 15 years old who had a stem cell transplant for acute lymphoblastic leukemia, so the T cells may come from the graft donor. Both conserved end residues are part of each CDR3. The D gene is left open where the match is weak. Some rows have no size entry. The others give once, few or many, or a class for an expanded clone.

CSGTSGQETQYF,TGCAGCGGCACTAGCGGCCAAGAGACCCAGTACTTC,TRBD2,TRBV29-1,TRBJ2-5,many
CASSPDREAEQYF,TGTGCCAGCTCACCGGACAGGGAGGCCGAGCAGTACTTC,TRBD1,TRBV18,TRBJ2-7,NA
CSATLPQTDNYGYTF,TGCAGTGCTACCCTCCCCCAGACAGATAACTATGGCTACACCTTC,NA,TRBV20-1,TRBJ1-2,few
CASSLRIQRDTEQETQYF,TGCGCCAGCAGCTTGAGAATTCAGCGGGACACAGAACAAGAGACCCAGTACTTC,NA,TRBV5-1,TRBJ2-5,NA
CASSFPLAFSAGRGNEQFF,TGTGCCAGCAGTTTCCCCCTTGCTTTTTCAGCGGGACGTGGCAATGAGCAGTTCTTC,TRBD2,TRBV28,TRBJ2-1,few
CASRQGQGAAGAYVLTF,TGTGCCAGCAGACAAGGACAGGGGGCGGCTGGGGCCTACGTCCTGACTTTC,TRBD1,TRBV28,TRBJ2-6,NA
CASSQDIAGANTGELFF,TGCGCCAGCAGCCAAGACATAGCGGGGGCCAACACCGGGGAGCTGTTTTTT,TRBD2,TRBV4-3,TRBJ2-2,NA
CASSGHRGLRGYTF,TGTGCCAGCAGCGGACACAGGGGGCTAAGGGGCTACACCTTC,TRBD1,TRBV9,TRBJ1-2,few
CASSMDRLMGQPQHF,TGTGCCAGCAGTATGGACAGGTTAATGGGTCAGCCCCAGCATTTT,TRBD1,TRBV27,TRBJ1-5,few
CASSQDPDRGGGYTF,TGTGCCAGCAGCCAAGATCCGGACAGGGGAGGTGGCTACACCTTC,TRBD1,TRBV4-2,TRBJ1-2,NA
CAAGVLAGSTDTQYF,TGTGCCGCCGGGGTACTAGCGGGGTCCACAGATACGCAGTATTTT,TRBD2,TRBV6-1,TRBJ2-3,few
CASSQVAGLADEQFF,TGTGCCAGCAGCCAAGTAGCGGGACTAGCAGATGAGCAGTTCTTC,TRBD2,TRBV3-1,TRBJ2-1,many
CALGGSTEAFF,TGTGCGTTGGGGGGAAGTACTGAAGCTTTCTTT,NA,TRBV12-3/TRBV12-4,TRBJ1-1,NA
CAISESRRVDEQFF,TGTGCCATCAGTGAGTCGCGGAGGGTGGATGAGCAGTTCTTC,NA,TRBV10-3,TRBJ2-1,NA
CASSLRGLGETQYF,TGTGCCAGCAGCTTAAGGGGGCTGGGGGAGACCCAGTACTTC,TRBD1,TRBV5-5,TRBJ2-5,many
CASSLSGGGTDTQYF,TGTGCCAGCAGTTTATCGGGCGGAGGCACAGATACGCAGTATTTT,NA,TRBV5-1,TRBJ2-3,many
CSATGSGGPYTGELFF,TGCAGTGCTACAGGTTCGGGGGGCCCGTACACCGGGGAGCTGTTTTTT,NA,TRBV20-1,TRBJ2-2,few
CASSLQVLEQYF,TGTGCCAGCAGCTTACAAGTGCTCGAGCAGTACTTC,NA,TRBV7-9,TRBJ2-7,NA
CASSLRAAYGYTF,TGTGCCAGCAGCCTAAGGGCCGCTTATGGCTACACCTTC,NA,TRBV6-2/TRBV6-3,TRBJ1-2,NA
CASSYRNEQFF,TGTGCCAGCAGTTACCGCAATGAGCAGTTCTTC,NA,TRBV6-5,TRBJ2-1,NA
CASRGEGTEAFF,TGTGCCAGCAGAGGAGAGGGTACTGAAGCTTTCTTT,NA,TRBV7-9,TRBJ1-1,NA
CASSQGPLPTRAFF,TGCGCCAGCAGCCAAGGTCCCCTTCCGACAAGGGCTTTCTTT,NA,TRBV4-3,TRBJ1-1,NA
CASSHREGVGEQYF,TGTGCCAGCAGCCACAGGGAAGGGGTGGGGGAGCAGTACTTC,NA,TRBV7-8,TRBJ2-7,NA
CASSLDPSMNTEAFF,TGCGCCAGCAGCTTGGATCCCAGTATGAACACTGAAGCTTTCTTT,NA,TRBV5-1,TRBJ1-1,NA
CSAREGEGRDEAFF,TGCAGTGCTAGAGAAGGTGAGGGGAGAGATGAAGCTTTCTTT,NA,TRBV20-1,TRBJ1-1,NA
CASTTRVGTEAFF,TGTGCCAGCACCACACGGGTGGGGACTGAAGCTTTCTTT,NA,TRBV6-1,TRBJ1-1,NA
CASSFMSSGNTIYF,TGTGCCAGCAGTTTTATGAGCTCTGGAAACACCATATATTTT,NA,TRBV12-3/TRBV12-4,TRBJ1-3,NA
CASSNGGMGYGYTF,TGTGCCAGCAGCAACGGGGGGATGGGCTATGGCTACACCTTC,NA,TRBV21-1,TRBJ1-2,few
CASSPPRAGFPNTGELFF,TGTGCCAGCAGCCCACCCCGGGCAGGTTTTCCCAACACCGGGGAGCTGTTTTTT,NA,TRBV11-1,TRBJ2-2,NA
CAISESEYQDESLYGYTF,TGTGCCATCAGTGAGTCAGAATACCAGGATGAATCCCTCTATGGCTACACCTTC,NA,TRBV10-3,TRBJ1-2,many
CASSSEGTGGADTQYF,TGTGCCAGCAGCTCAGAGGGGACAGGGGGAGCAGATACGCAGTATTTT,TRBD1,TRBV9,TRBJ2-3,few
CSAPGGGRNIQYF,TGCAGTGCCCCCGGGGGGGGGAGAAACATTCAGTACTTC,TRBD2,TRBV20-1,TRBJ2-4,NA
CASSLTGGMETQYF,TGCGCCAGCAGCCTCACAGGGGGCATGGAGACCCAGTACTTC,TRBD1,TRBV5-1,TRBJ2-5,NA
CASSLVRGVQKETQYF,TGTGCCAGCAGCTTAGTTCGCGGGGTCCAGAAAGAGACCCAGTACTTC,NA,TRBV7-9,TRBJ2-5,NA
CASSGTVPWEETQYF,TGTGCCAGCAGTGGGACAGTCCCTTGGGAGGAGACCCAGTACTTC,NA,TRBV2,TRBJ2-5,NA
CASSLGGLAGAEQFF,TGCGCCAGCAGCTTGGGAGGCCTAGCGGGAGCTGAGCAGTTCTTC,TRBD2,TRBV5-1,TRBJ2-1,NA
CASSYSGSGSYNEQFF,TGTGCCAGCAGTTACTCGGGTAGCGGTTCCTACAATGAGCAGTTCTTC,NA,TRBV6-5,TRBJ2-1,few
CASSLGTVNNSPLHF,TGTGCCAGCAGCCTCGGGACAGTGAATAATTCACCCCTCCACTTT,TRBD1,TRBV11-2,TRBJ1-6,few
CATSRAPPGLGSLYEQYF,TGTGCCACCAGCAGAGCTCCGCCGGGACTAGGTTCACTCTACGAGCAGTACTTC,TRBD2,TRBV15,TRBJ2-7,few
CASSYSGAGDTGELFF,TGTGCCAGCAGTTACTCAGGCGCAGGGGACACCGGGGAGCTGTTTTTT,NA,TRBV6-5,TRBJ2-2,few